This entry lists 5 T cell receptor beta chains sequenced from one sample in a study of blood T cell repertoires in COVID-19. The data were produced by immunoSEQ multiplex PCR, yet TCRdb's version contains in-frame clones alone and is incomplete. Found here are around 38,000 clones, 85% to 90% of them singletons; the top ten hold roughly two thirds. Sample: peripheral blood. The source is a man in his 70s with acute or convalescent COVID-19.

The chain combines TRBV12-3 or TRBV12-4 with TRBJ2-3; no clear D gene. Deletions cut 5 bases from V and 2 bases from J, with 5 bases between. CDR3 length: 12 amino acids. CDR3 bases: TGTGCCAGCAGTCCTTACACAGATACGCAGTATTTT. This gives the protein CASSPYTDTQYF.

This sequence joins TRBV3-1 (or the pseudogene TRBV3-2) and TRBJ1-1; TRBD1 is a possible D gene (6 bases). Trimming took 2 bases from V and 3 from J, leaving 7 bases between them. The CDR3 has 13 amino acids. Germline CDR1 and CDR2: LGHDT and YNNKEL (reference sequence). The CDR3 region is CASSQNRDTEAFF. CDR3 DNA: TGTGCCAGCAGCCAAAACAGGGACACTGAAGCTTTCTTT.

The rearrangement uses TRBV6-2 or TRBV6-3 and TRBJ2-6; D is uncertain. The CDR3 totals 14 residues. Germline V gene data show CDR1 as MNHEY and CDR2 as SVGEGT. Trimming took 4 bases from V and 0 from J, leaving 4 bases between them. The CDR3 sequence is CASSSFSGANVLTF. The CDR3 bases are TGTGCCAGCAGTTCCTTCTCTGGGGCCAACGTCCTGACTTTC.

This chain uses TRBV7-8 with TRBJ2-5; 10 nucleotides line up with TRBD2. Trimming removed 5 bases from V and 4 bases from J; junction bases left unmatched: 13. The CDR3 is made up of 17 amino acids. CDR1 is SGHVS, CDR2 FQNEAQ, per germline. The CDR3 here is CASSPGSGGAEGETQYF. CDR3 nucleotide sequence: TGTGCCAGCAGCCCAGGCAGCGGGGGGGCCGAAGGAGAGACCCAGTACTTC.

CDR3 protein: CASSFPSGTSGRARYEQYF. For the CDR3, the DNA is TGTGCCAGCAGCTTCCCTTCCGGGACTAGCGGGAGGGCACGGTACGAGCAGTACTTC. This chain joins TRBV28 and TRBJ2-7, with 16 bases matching TRBD2. The germline CDR1 and CDR2 sequences are MDHEN and SYDVKM. The CDR3 length is 19 residues. The ends lost 6 bases at V and 4 bases at J; junction bases unmatched: 15.